One and the same sample provided the 22 T cell receptor beta chains below, sequenced in a study of T cells in Graves' hyperthyroidism and ophthalmopathy. Amplification of TCR beta CDR3 regions was performed using RNA transcripts as template. The study used the HTBI primer set for a first-round RT-PCR of the TCR CDR3. TCRdb recomputed calls from the multiplex PCR reads with MiXCR, one row per CDR3 protein. The table records roughly 300,000 distinct CDR3 sequences, 15% to 20% of them present only once. Specimen: blood. The receptors come from a woman in her 50s with Graves' hyperthyroidism.

The chain joins TRBV7-9 to TRBJ1-6; D is perhaps TRBD1 (5 bases). V lost 0 bases and J lost 8, with 5 bases in between. The CDR3 has 13 residues. CDR1 SEHNR and CDR2 FQNEAQ come from the germline V gene (reference sequence). CDR3 region: CASSLARDSPLHF. CDR3 coding DNA: TGTGCCAGCAGCTTAGCCAGGGATTCACCCCTCCACTTT. Drawing the rest from reference TRBV7-9 and TRBJ1-6, the complete variable domain is DTGVSQNPRHKITKRGQNVTFRCDPISEHNRLYWYRQTLGQGPEFLTYFQNEAQLEKSRLLSDRFSAERPKGSFSTLEIQRTEQGDSAMYLCASSLARDSPLHFGNGTRLTVT.

This clonotype came up many times. V usage is TRBV11-2 and J usage is TRBJ2-1; D unresolved. In germline, CDR1 is SGHAT, CDR2 FQNNGV. CDR3 length equals 17 residues. The V end lost 2 bases, the J end lost 2 bases, and 16 bases lay between the germline ends. The CDR3 region has the DNA TGTGCCAGCAGCTTATTCCTCGGGCCCTCTACCTACAATGAGCAGTTCTTC. This encodes CASSLFLGPSTYNEQFF.

This clonotype was counted only a few times. The rearrangement uses TRBV30 and TRBJ2-1; D possibly corresponds to TRBD1 (6 bases). Germline assignment: CDR1 GTSNPN and CDR2 SVGIG (reference sequence). This CDR3 is built from 16 residues. V was cut by 6 bases and J by 7 bases, with 25 bases left in between. CDR3 residues: CACPKVENRDTNEQFF. The CDR3 coding sequence is TGTGCCTGCCCAAAAGTTGAGAACCGGGACACAAATGAGCAGTTCTTC.

In regard to this clonotype: Since a much larger clone is just one base distant, this may be a read error. The chain links TRBV28 to TRBJ2-1; perhaps TRBD2 as D (5 bases). This CDR3 has 13 residues. Germline CDR1 reads MDHEN; CDR2 reads SYDVKM. Trimming took off 8 bases at V and 5 bases at J, with 13 bases between the two ends. The CDR3 nucleotides read TGTGCCAGCGAGGTCGGGCGGGACAATGAGCAGTTCTTC. Translating gives CASEVGRDNEQFF.

In its sample, this clonotype was seen many times. V and J are TRBV2 and TRBJ1-2; a weak D match, TRBD1 (5 bases). V lost 3 bases, J lost 8 bases, and 13 bases lay in between. The CDR3 runs 13 residues. CDR1 SNHLY and CDR2 FYNNEI come from the germline V gene. CDR3 in DNA: TGTGCCAGCAGTGAGGGGCGGGGAGGAGGCTACACCTTC. Amino acid sequence: CASSEGRGGGYTF. The variable domain in full, completed from reference TRBV2 and TRBJ1-2, reads EPEVTQTPSHQVTQMGQEVILRCVPISNHLYFYWYRQILGQKVEFLVSFYNNEISEKSEIFDDQFSVERPDGSNFTLKIRSTKLEDSAMYFCASSEGRGGGYTFGSGTRLTVV.

There are a few counts of this clonotype. The rearrangement links TRBV27 to TRBJ2-7; D gene unclear. V was clipped by 3 bases and J by 5 bases, with 14 bases between them. Germline V gives CDR1 MNHEY, CDR2 SMNVEV (reference sequence). This CDR3 comprises 14 residues. The CDR3 region is CASSFPKGMHEQYF. In DNA form, the CDR3 reads TGTGCCAGCAGTTTTCCTAAGGGAATGCACGAGCAGTACTTC.

This clonotype has ten or more counts. The V call is TRBV3-1, the J call TRBJ2-3; TRBD2 might be the D (5 bases). The germline V gene has CDR1 LGHDT and CDR2 YNNKEL (reference sequence). The germline V and J ends were trimmed by 5 bases and 6 bases, with 9 bases remaining between them. The CDR3 covers 12 residues. The CDR3, as DNA: TGTGCCAGCAGCAAGACGGGGGATACGCAGTATTTT. It yields the protein CASSKTGDTQYF.

This clonotype has just one count. The chain recombines TRBV5-1 with TRBJ2-3; a weak D match, TRBD2 (5 bases). This CDR3 region has 14 residues. CDR1 and CDR2 (germline): SGHRS, YFSETQ. V lost 4 bases, J lost 4 bases, and 13 bases lay in between. In DNA, the CDR3 is TGCGCCAGCAGCCCCCGAGAGGGAGCAGATACGCAGTATTTT. Its translation: CASSPREGADTQYF.

This clonotype was observed at least ten times. The rearrangement links TRBV2 to TRBJ2-7; no clear D. Germline V gene lookup returns CDR1 SNHLY and CDR2 FYNNEI. This CDR3 has 11 amino acids. V lost 6 bases to trimming and J lost 5 bases, with 8 bases between them. The CDR3 sequence: CASRTLDEQYF. For the CDR3, the DNA is TGTGCCAGCAGAACGCTAGACGAGCAGTACTTC. Filled out from reference TRBV2 and TRBJ2-7, the complete variable domain reads EPEVTQTPSHQVTQMGQEVILRCVPISNHLYFYWYRQILGQKVEFLVSFYNNEISEKSEIFDDQFSVERPDGSNFTLKIRSTKLEDSAMYFCASRTLDEQYFGPGTRLTVT.

There are many counts of this clonotype. J is TRBJ2-5 and V is TRBV5-1, with D possibly TRBD1 on 5 matching bases. This CDR3 comprises 16 residues. Germline CDR1 is SGHRS and CDR2 is YFSETQ. V was trimmed by 0 bases and J by 2 bases, leaving 14 bases between them. CDR3 nucleotides: TGCGCCAGCAGCTTGGCCGGTGACAGTGGACAAGAGACCCAGTACTTC. It specifies CASSLAGDSGQETQYF.

The chain links TRBV27 to TRBJ1-1; D perhaps matches TRBD1 (6 bases). Germline CDR1 MNHEY, CDR2 SMNVEV (reference sequence). Deletions cut 8 bases from V and 6 bases from J, with 10 bases between. This CDR3 contains 11 residues. CDR3 protein: CASQGGSEAFF. The CDR3 nucleotides read TGTGCCAGCCAAGGGGGATCTGAAGCTTTCTTT.

The chain links TRBV2 to TRBJ2-7; D may match TRBD1 or TRBD2 (6 bases each). The germline gives CDR1 SNHLY, CDR2 FYNNEI. The length of the CDR3 is 16 residues. V dropped 6 bases and J dropped 2 bases, with 20 bases sitting between them. CDR3 coding DNA: TGTGCCAGCAGCATACAGGGAGGATGGGGTACCTACGAGCAGTACTTC. Its translation: CASSIQGGWGTYEQYF.

This clonotype was picked up a small number of times. The chain is built from TRBV7-9 and TRBJ1-2; tentatively, D is TRBD1 (5 bases). The CDR3 spans 13 residues. The V end was cut by 5 bases, the J end by 7 bases, with 14 bases between. Germline V lookup: CDR1 SEHNR, CDR2 FQNEAQ (reference sequence). The DNA for the CDR3 is TGTGCCAGCAGCCCAGGGAGGGATGGTGGCTACACCTTC. Translating gives CASSPGRDGGYTF.

This clonotype was detected only a few times. J is TRBJ1-1 and V is TRBV11-3; 7 bases map to TRBD1. V gave up 1 base and J gave up 3 bases; unmatched junction bases: 5. CDR1 and CDR2 (germline): SGHNT, YENEEA. This CDR3 comprises 15 residues. The CDR3 loop is CASSLGGTEYTEAFF. Here the CDR3 DNA reads TGTGCCAGCAGCTTAGGGGGGACAGAGTACACTGAAGCTTTCTTT.

DNA of the CDR3: TGCAGTGCTAGCTGGGACATTGTAAACACTGAAGCTTTCTTT. This translates into CSASWDIVNTEAFF. V is TRBV20-1 and J is TRBJ1-1; the D gene is possibly TRBD1 (6 bases). Trimming removed 3 bases from V and 2 bases from J, with 13 bases in between. CDR1 DFQATT and CDR2 SNEGSKA come from the germline V gene (reference sequence). This CDR3 is 14 amino acids long.

This clonotype came up many times. The CDR3 spells CASSRVSTDTQYF. The DNA of the CDR3 is TGTGCCAGCAGTAGGGTTAGCACAGATACGCAGTATTTT. The rearrangement links TRBV7-8 to TRBJ2-3; unclear D gene. The CDR3 loop spans 13 amino acids. Germline V gives CDR1 SGHVS, CDR2 FQNEAQ. Trimming shortened V by 6 bases and J by 0 bases, and 7 bases separated the two germline ends.

This clonotype was seen ten or more times. The chain carries TRBV12-3 or TRBV12-4 and TRBJ1-1; D is unclear. CDR3 length: 13 amino acids. Trimming took 8 bases from V and 0 from J, leaving 10 bases between them. The CDR3, as DNA: TGTGCCAGCGGTGACGGAATGAACACTGAAGCTTTCTTT. Translation: CASGDGMNTEAFF.

The chain recombines TRBV28 with TRBJ2-1, with no clear D. V lost 4 bases and J lost 0, with 10 bases in between. The V gene's germline CDR1 is MDHEN and CDR2 SYDVKM. This CDR3 is built from 15 residues. The CDR3 DNA follows: TGTGCCAGCAGTTCCCCAGTTAGCTCCTACAATGAGCAGTTCTTC. Translated, it gives CASSSPVSSYNEQFF.

This clonotype was detected only a few times. The genes are TRBV28 and TRBJ2-1; 12 nucleotides align to TRBD2. CDR1 and CDR2 (germline): MDHEN, SYDVKM. After removal of 5 bases from V and 7 bases from J, the junction contained 6 bases not matched to a gene. The CDR3 runs 15 residues. The CDR3 region is CASSALAGGKNEQFF. In DNA form, the CDR3 reads TGTGCCAGCAGTGCCCTAGCGGGAGGGAAAAATGAGCAGTTCTTC.

This clonotype was seen only a few times. As DNA, the CDR3 is TGCAGTGCTAGACTTTTGGGCGTCTCCTACGAGCAGTACTTC. This translates into CSARLLGVSYEQYF. The chain employs TRBV20-1 and TRBJ2-7; D unresolved. The V gene lost 2 bases and the J gene lost 0 bases, with 11 bases spanning the gap. The CDR3 runs to 14 residues. Germline-derived CDR1 and CDR2 are DFQATT and SNEGSKA (reference sequence).

Ten or more counts support this clonotype. V gene TRBV20-1 combines with J gene TRBJ1-1; 10 bases are a match to TRBD1. Trimming took 4 bases from V and 11 from J; bases not matched to a gene: 4. The CDR3 totals 11 residues. Per the germline V gene, CDR1 is DFQATT and CDR2 is SNEGSKA (reference sequence). The CDR3 protein is CSAIRDRGAFF. CDR3 bases: TGCAGTGCTATCCGGGACAGGGGCGCTTTCTTT.

The J gene is TRBJ2-5, the V gene TRBV10-3; 9 bases agree with TRBD1. The ends lost 8 bases at V and 3 bases at J; junction bases unmatched: 1. The CDR3 has 12 residues. CDR1 is ENHRY and CDR2 is SYGVKD in the germline V gene. The CDR3 region is CAIRTGEETQYF. CDR3 in DNA: TGTGCCATCCGGACAGGGGAAGAGACCCAGTACTTC.